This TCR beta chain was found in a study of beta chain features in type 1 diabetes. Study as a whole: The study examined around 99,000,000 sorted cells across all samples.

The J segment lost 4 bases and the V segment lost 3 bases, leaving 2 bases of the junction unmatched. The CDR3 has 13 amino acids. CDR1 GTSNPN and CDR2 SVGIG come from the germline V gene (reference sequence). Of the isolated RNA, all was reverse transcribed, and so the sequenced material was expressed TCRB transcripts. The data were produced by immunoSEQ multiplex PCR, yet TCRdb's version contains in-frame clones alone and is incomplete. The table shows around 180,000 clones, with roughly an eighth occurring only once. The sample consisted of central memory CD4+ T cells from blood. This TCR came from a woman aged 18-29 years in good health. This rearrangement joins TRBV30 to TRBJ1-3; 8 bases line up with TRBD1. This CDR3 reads CAWRDRAGNTIYF. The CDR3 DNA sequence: TGTGCCTGGAGGGACAGGGCCGGAAACACCATATATTTT.